These 8 T cell receptor beta chains were all obtained from the same sample, sequenced in a study of CD8 T cells in ankylosing spondylitis (dated 2017 in TCRdb). Library construction relied on 5' RACE. Sequencing took place on an Illumina HiSeq 2500. TCRdb reanalyzed the raw reads on its own, using fastp at Q25 for trimming and MiXCR for clone calling, and kept in-frame beta chains. Each record represents a unique CDR3 protein, reported with the most common genes and DNA among its rows. In this sample the table shows 35,000 to 45,000 distinct CDR3 sequences, roughly 11% of which occur a single time. Roughly 1.3% of the sample is in the top ten clones. The sample comprised blood, either unsorted or a sorted T cell fraction (not recorded which). These receptors all come from a male donor with ankylosing spondylitis or in good health (not recorded which).

To note about this clonotype: At one boundary the junction diverges from the germline segment, which might be a read error. The gene calls are TRBV7-2 and TRBJ1-6; 7 bases line up with TRBD1. The CDR3 has 15 amino acids. Germline CDR1 SGHTA, CDR2 FQGNSA. The CDR3 sequence is CASSLEGQWNSPIHF. The CDR3 nucleotides read TGTGCCAGCAGCCTCGAGGGACAGTGGAATTCACCCATCCACTTT.

This clonotype was counted ten times or more. The chain combines TRBV7-6 with TRBJ2-1; 7 bases align to TRBD2. Germline lookup yields CDR1 SGHVS and CDR2 FNYEAQ. The length of the CDR3 is 14 residues. J gave up 8 bases and V 1 base, and 5 bases lay outside the gene matches. DNA for the CDR3: TGTGCCAGCAGCTTAGGGGCACGGGAGGATGAGCAGTTCTTC. This codes for CASSLGAREDEQFF.

This clonotype was detected ten times or more. The V call is TRBV29-1, the J call TRBJ2-2; 7 bases fit TRBD1. Germline lookup yields CDR1 SQVTM and CDR2 ANQGSEA. Losses at the gene ends were 4 bases for V and 6 bases for J; bases not matched to a gene: 5. This CDR3 is built from 13 residues. CDR3 in DNA: TGCAGCGTTGGAGACACAGGGGCCGGGGAGCTGTTTTTT. This encodes CSVGDTGAGELFF.

The table lists this clonotype with many counts. The chain is built from TRBV29-1 and TRBJ1-2; D ambiguous. The CDR3 is made up of 12 amino acids. V lost 6 bases to trimming and J lost 4 bases, with 12 bases between them. The germline V gene encodes CDR1 SQVTM and CDR2 ANQGSEA. The CDR3 loop is CSVDGLSYGYTF. CDR3 bases: TGCAGCGTGGACGGACTGTCCTATGGCTACACCTTC.

This clonotype was detected a few times. V is TRBV28 and J is TRBJ1-6; no reliable D call. The CDR3 contains 16 residues. The ends were cut back, 7 bases at V and 6 bases at J, with 19 bases in the middle. Germline CDR1 and CDR2: MDHEN and SYDVKM. CDR3 DNA: TGTGCCAGCATGCGAAGGGCTGGAGAGGGTAATTCACCCCTCCACTTT. Translated, it gives CASMRRAGEGNSPLHF.

This clonotype appeared a single time. The chain couples TRBV19 to TRBJ2-5; perhaps TRBD2 as D (6 bases). Deletions cut 3 bases from V and 5 bases from J, with 10 bases between. The CDR3 loop spans 13 amino acids. CDR1 is LNHDA, CDR2 SQIVND, per germline (reference sequence). CDR3 DNA: TGTGCCAGTAGTATCTCTCGGGAGGAGACCCAGTACTTC. It specifies CASSISREETQYF.

This clonotype was found many times. The chain is built from TRBV10-3 and TRBJ1-6; D is unclear. Germline assignment: CDR1 ENHRY and CDR2 SYGVKD. The CDR3 sequence is 15 residues long. Trimming took 6 bases from V and 7 from J, leaving 16 bases between them. The CDR3 loop is CAIRIDGSGNSPLHF. Written as DNA, the CDR3 is TGTGCCATCAGAATAGACGGATCGGGGAATTCACCCCTCCACTTT.

The rearrangement joins TRBV11-2 to TRBJ2-2; 10 positions agree with TRBD2. V was pared by 2 bases and J by 3 bases, with 3 bases of the junction left unmatched. The CDR3 runs to 16 residues. The germline V gene has CDR1 SGHAT and CDR2 FQNNGV. For the CDR3, the DNA is TGTGCCAGCAGCTTAAGTCTAGCGGGGGACACCGGGGAGCTGTTTTTT. Protein product: CASSLSLAGDTGELFF.